The source of this T cell receptor beta chain is a study of T-cell memory formation after mild COVID-19. Study overall: TCR clustering was largely donor specific.

TCRdb re-derived calls from the 5' RACE reads in MiXCR, one entry per CDR3 protein. Of about 440,000 distinct CDR3 sequences listed, over 15% are singletons. The CDR3 runs to 14 residues. Deletions cut 4 bases from V and 5 bases from J, with 14 bases between. From germline, CDR1 is LGHDT and CDR2 YNNKEL (reference sequence). Study-wide results and limits: A second wave expanding day 15 to 37 was CD4+-biased; contracting clones were balanced. Memory cells collected pre-infection included some clones that later responded, suggesting cross-reactive memory joined.

In this sample, this clonotype turned up a few times. Its matching antigen is unknown. The V gene is TRBV3-1, the J gene TRBJ1-1, with a tentative D call TRBD1 (6 bases). The sequenced sample was PBMCs or a T cell subset sorted from them (not recorded which). The receptor's source is an adult woman who had mild COVID-19 (a few samples of this study predate the infection). Cell type and time point are not known. Here the CDR3 reads CASSPAPGETEAFF. The CDR3 bases are TGTGCCAGCAGCCCGGCCCCAGGGGAGACTGAAGCTTTCTTT.